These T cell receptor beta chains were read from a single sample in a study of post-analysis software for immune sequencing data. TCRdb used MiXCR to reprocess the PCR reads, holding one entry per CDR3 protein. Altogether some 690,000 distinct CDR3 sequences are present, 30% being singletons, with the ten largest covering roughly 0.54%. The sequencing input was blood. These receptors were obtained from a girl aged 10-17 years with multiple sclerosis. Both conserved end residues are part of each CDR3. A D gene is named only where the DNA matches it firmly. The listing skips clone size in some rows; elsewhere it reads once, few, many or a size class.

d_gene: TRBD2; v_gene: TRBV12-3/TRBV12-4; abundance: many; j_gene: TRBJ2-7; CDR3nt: TGTGCCAGCAGTTTTAGGACTAGCGGGGAGCAGTACTTC; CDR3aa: CASSFRTSGEQYF
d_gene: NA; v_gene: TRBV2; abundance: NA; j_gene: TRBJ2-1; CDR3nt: TGTGCCAGCCGCCCCGGGGGTATCTACAATGAGCAGTTCTTC; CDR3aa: CASRPGGIYNEQFF
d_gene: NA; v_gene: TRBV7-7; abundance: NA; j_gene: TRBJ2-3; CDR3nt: TGTGCCAGCAGCCCCAAGGGAGAGGCCGCGGATACGCAGTATTTT; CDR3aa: CASSPKGEAADTQYF
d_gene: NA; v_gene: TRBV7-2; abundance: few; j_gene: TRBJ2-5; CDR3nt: TGTGCCAGCAGCTTATTGGCGCTAGGGGGGGGAGAGACCCAGTACTTC; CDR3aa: CASSLLALGGGETQYF
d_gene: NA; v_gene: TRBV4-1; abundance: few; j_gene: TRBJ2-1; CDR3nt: TGCGCCAGCAGCCAAGACCGGATCGAGCAGTTCTTC; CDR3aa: CASSQDRIEQFF
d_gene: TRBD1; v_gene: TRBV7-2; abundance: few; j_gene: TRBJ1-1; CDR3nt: TGTGCCAGCAGCTCACAGGGGAGAGGCGCTGAAGCTTTCTTT; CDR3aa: CASSSQGRGAEAFF
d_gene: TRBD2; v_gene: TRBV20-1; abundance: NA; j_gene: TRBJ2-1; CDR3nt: TGCAGTGCTCCAAGGCGGGAGGATGAGCAGTTCTTC; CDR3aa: CSAPRREDEQFF
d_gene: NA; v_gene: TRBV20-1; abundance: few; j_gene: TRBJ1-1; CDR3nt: TGCAGTGCTAGAGATGGGGAGAACACTGAAGCTTTCTTT; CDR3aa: CSARDGENTEAFF
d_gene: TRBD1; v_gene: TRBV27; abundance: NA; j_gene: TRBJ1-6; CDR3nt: TGTGCCAGCAGCGGGGACAGGGGGCTTCGGGGTTCACCCCTCCACTTT; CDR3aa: CASSGDRGLRGSPLHF
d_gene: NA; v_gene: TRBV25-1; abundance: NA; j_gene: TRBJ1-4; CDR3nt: TGTGCCAGCAGTGATCTTGCAGACGCTGATGAAAAACTGTTTTTT; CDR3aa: CASSDLADADEKLFF
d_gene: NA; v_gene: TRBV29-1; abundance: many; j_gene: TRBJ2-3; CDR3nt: TGCAGCGTTGATTCAGGGTTAGGCACAGATACGCAGTATTTT; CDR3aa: CSVDSGLGTDTQYF
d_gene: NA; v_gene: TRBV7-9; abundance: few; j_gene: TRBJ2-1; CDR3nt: TGTGCCAGCAGCTCAAGCGGCTCCGTGAAAAATGAGCAGTTCTTC; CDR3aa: CASSSSGSVKNEQFF
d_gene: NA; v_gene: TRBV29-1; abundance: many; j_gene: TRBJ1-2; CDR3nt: TGCAGCGTTGAACGCGACGGAAACTATGGCTACACCTTC; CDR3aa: CSVERDGNYGYTF
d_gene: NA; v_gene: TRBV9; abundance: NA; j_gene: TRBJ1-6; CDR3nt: TGTGCCAGCAGCGCCTGGGGGGATTCACCCCTCCACTTT; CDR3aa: CASSAWGDSPLHF
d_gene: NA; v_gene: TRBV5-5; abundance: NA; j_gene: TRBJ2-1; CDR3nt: TGTGCCAGCAGCTGGTCAGGGGGGATATACAATGAGCAGTTCTTC; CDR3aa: CASSWSGGIYNEQFF
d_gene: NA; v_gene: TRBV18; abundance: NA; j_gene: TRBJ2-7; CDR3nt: TGTGCCAGCTCACCCGCCCAAGACGAGCAGTACTTC; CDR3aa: CASSPAQDEQYF
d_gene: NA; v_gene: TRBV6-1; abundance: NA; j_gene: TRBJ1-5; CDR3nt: TGTGCCAGCAGTGGGGGGACATGGGCGCCGTATAGCAATCAGCCCCAGCATTTT; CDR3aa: CASSGGTWAPYSNQPQHF
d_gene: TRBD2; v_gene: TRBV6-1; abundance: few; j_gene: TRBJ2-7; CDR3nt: TGTGCCAGTGGGGACTACCCCGCGAGCGAGCAGTACTTC; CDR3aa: CASGDYPASEQYF
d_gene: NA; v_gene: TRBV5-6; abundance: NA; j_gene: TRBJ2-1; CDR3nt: TGTGCCAGCAAAACTCAGGGCTTTGTGGATGAGCAGTTCTTC; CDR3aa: CASKTQGFVDEQFF
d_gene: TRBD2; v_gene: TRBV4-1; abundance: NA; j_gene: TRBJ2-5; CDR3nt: TGCGCCAGCAGCCGCGTCAGGGCTAGCGGGGGGGAGACCCAGTACTTC; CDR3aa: CASSRVRASGGETQYF
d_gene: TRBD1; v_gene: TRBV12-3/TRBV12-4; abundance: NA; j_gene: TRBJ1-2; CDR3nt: TGTGCCAGCAGTCGCGGGACAGAAAACTATGGCTACACCTTC; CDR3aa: CASSRGTENYGYTF
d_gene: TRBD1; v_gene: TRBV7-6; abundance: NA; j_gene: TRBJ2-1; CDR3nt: TGTGCCAGCAGCTTAGCTGGACAGGGAGGAGAGCAGCTCTTC; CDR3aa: CASSLAGQGGEQLF
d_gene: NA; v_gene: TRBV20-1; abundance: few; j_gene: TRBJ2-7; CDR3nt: TGCAGTGCTACTTGGGGACTGGGCTCCTACGAGCAGTACTTC; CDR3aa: CSATWGLGSYEQYF
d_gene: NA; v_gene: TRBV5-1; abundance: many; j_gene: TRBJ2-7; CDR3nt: TGTGCCAGCAGGGGAAGTTCATACGAGCAGTACTTC; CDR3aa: CASRGSSYEQYF
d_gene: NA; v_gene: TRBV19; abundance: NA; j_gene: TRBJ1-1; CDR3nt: TGTGCCAGTAGTATTTTGTTGCGACATTGCGGTCTTGCTGAAGCTTTCTTT; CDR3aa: CASSILLRHCGLAEAFF
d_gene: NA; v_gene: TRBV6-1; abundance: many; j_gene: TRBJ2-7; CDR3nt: TGTGCCAGCAACAGGGCGACCTACGAGCAGTACTTC; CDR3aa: CASNRATYEQYF
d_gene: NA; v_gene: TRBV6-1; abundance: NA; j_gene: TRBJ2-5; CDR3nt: TGTGCCAGCAGAAGAGTGGGGAGCCAAGAGACCCAGTACTTC; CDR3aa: CASRRVGSQETQYF
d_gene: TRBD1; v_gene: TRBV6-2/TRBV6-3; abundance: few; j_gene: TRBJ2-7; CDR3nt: TGTGCCAGCAGTCGAAGGGGTGACAGGGGGTACGAGCAGTACTTC; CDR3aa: CASSRRGDRGYEQYF
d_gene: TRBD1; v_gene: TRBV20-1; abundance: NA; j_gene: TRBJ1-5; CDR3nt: TGCAGTGCTAGCACCCGGGACAGACAACTCAATCAGCCCCAGCATTTT; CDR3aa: CSASTRDRQLNQPQHF
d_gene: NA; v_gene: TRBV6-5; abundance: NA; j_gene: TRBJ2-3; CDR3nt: TGTGCCAGCAGTCATAGACGGTTCCCCACAGATACGCAGTATTTT; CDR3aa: CASSHRRFPTDTQYF
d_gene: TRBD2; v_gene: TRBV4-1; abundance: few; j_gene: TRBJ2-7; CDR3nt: TGCGCCAGCAGCCATCTAGCGGGAGGGGACTACGAGCAGTACTTC; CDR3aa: CASSHLAGGDYEQYF
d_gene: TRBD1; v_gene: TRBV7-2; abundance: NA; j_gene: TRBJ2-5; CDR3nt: TGTGCCAGCAGCCGAACTAAGGGACAGGGTGCAGAGACCCAGTACTTC; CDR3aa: CASSRTKGQGAETQYF
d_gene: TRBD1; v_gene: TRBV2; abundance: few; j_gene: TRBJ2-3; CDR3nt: TGTGCCAGCAGTGAAGACAGGGGTAGCACAGATACGCAGTATTTT; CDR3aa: CASSEDRGSTDTQYF
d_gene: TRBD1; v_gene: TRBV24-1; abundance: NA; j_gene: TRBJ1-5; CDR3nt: TGTGCCACCAGTGATCTACAGGGGGTTGGCAATCAGCCCCAGCATTTT; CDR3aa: CATSDLQGVGNQPQHF
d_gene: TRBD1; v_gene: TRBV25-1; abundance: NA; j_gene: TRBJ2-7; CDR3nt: TGTGCCAGCAGTGATCACAGGGGGCTCGGCGAGCAGTACTTC; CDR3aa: CASSDHRGLGEQYF